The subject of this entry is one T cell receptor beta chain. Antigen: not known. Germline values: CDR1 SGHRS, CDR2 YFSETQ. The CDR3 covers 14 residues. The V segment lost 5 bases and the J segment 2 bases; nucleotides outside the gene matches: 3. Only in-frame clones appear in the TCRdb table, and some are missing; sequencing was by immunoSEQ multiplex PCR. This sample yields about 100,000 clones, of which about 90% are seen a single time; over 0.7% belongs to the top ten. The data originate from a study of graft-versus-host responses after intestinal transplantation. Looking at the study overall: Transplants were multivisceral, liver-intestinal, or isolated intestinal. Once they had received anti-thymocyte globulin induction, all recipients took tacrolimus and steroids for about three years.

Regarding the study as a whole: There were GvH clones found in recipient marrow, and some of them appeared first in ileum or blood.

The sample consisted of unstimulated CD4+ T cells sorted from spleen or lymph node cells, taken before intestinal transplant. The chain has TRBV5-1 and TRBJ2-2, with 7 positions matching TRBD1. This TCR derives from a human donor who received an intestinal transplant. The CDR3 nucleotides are TGCGCCAGCAGTGAGGGGGCCAACACCGGGGAGCTGTTTTTT. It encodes CASSEGANTGELFF.